This record concerns one TCR beta chain sequence. This entry is derived from a study of blood T cell repertoires in COVID-19. V gave up 3 bases and J gave up 2 bases, with 14 bases separating them. CDR1 is LNHDA, CDR2 SQIVND, per germline (reference sequence). The CDR3 length is 15 residues. Assay: immunoSEQ multiplex PCR; the TCRdb copy retains only in-frame clones and omits some. The sample includes some 130,000 clones, about nine tenths of them seen just once. This rearrangement joins TRBV19 to TRBJ2-7; tentative D call: TRBD1 (7 bases). The receptor comes from a man aged 45 to 65 who had recovered from COVID-19. The source material was PBMCs or T cells enriched from blood (not recorded which). CDR3: CASSISGGLPYEQYF. In DNA form, the CDR3 reads TGTGCCAGTAGTATTTCAGGGGGGCTTCCCTACGAGCAGTACTTC.